This is a list of T cell receptor beta chains from one sample in a study of CD8+ T cells in alopecia areata. Sequencing was performed with immunoSEQ multiplex PCR; in TCRdb, only in-frame clones are kept and a portion is missing. The sample comprises 95,000 to 100,000 clones, 60% to 75% of which are singletons, and around 15% rests with the top ten. The source material was CD8+ T cells sorted from blood, sampled at week 4, from a patient treated with tofacitinib. The receptor source for this set is a human donor with alopecia areata. Each CDR3 is given with its conserved first and last residue. The order of the fields is J gene, D gene, V gene, clone size, CDR3 protein, CDR3 DNA. A D gene is named only where the DNA matches it firmly. Size is stated for part of the rows, as once, few or many counts, or as a class when the clone is expanded.

TRBJ1-5	-	TRBV4-1	-	CASSQDLGNSNQPQHF	TGCGCCAGCAGCCAAGATCTGGGGAATAGCAATCAGCCCCAGCATTTT
TRBJ1-1	TRBD1	TRBV7-9	-	CASSPGTGEAFF	TGTGCCAGCAGCCCAGGGACAGGGGAAGCTTTCTTT
TRBJ2-1	-	TRBV19	-	CATRARGADEQFF	TGTGCCACTCGTGCCCGGGGTGCCGATGAGCAGTTCTTC
TRBJ1-1	-	TRBV4-1	-	CASSLGVGDTEAFF	TGCGCCAGCAGCCTCGGGGTGGGTGACACTGAAGCTTTCTTT
TRBJ1-6	-	TRBV5-6	-	CASSQDWSESPLHF	TGTGCCAGCAGCCAGGACTGGTCGGAATCACCCCTCCACTTT
TRBJ2-1	-	TRBV4-3	-	CASSQGGVSYNEQFF	TGCGCCAGCAGCCAAGGTGGGGTGTCCTACAATGAGCAGTTCTTC
TRBJ1-5	-	TRBV28	once	CASSLAAVSNQPQHF	TGTGCCAGCAGTTTAGCGGCAGTTAGCAATCAGCCCCAGCATTTT
TRBJ1-2	-	TRBV7-2	-	CASSLLGVRGDGYTF	TGTGCCAGCAGCTTACTGGGGGTTAGGGGCGATGGCTACACCTTC
TRBJ1-2	-	TRBV27	-	CASSSKGTVNYGYTF	TGTGCCAGCAGTTCAAAGGGGACGGTGAACTATGGCTACACCTTC
TRBJ1-2	TRBD1	TRBV7-9	-	CASSLAGQGESDGYTF	TGTGCCAGCAGCTTAGCGGGACAGGGGGAATCGGATGGCTACACCTTC
TRBJ1-1	-	TRBV29-1	few	CSVDGARDGNTEAFF	TGCAGCGTTGATGGCGCGCGGGACGGTAACACTGAAGCTTTCTTT
TRBJ2-3	TRBD2	TRBV11-2	-	CASSGSGAPDTQYF	TGTGCCAGCAGCGGTAGCGGGGCTCCAGATACGCAGTATTTT
TRBJ2-7	TRBD1	TRBV4-1	-	CASSQTTGSSYEQYF	TGCGCCAGCAGCCAGACGACAGGGAGCTCCTACGAGCAGTACTTC